This T cell receptor beta chain was sequenced for a study of cytomegalovirus exposure and HLA in healthy donors. The PCR used 60 Vbeta and 13 Jbeta primers. Data came from immunoSEQ multiplex PCR; TCRdb stores just in-frame clones and leaves some out. The sample includes some 150,000 clones, 78% of them seen just once. The CDR3 contains 16 residues. From germline, CDR1 is SGDLS and CDR2 YYNGEE. J gave up 2 bases and V 3 bases, and 8 bases lay outside the gene matches. This sequence joins TRBV9 and TRBJ2-3; TRBD2 matches 8 bases. This clonotype originated in a male donor in good health and CMV-seronegative. Specimen: PBMCs. The CDR3 reads CASSALSGGFTDTQYF. The CDR3 region has the DNA TGTGCCAGCAGCGCCTTGAGCGGGGGATTCACAGATACGCAGTATTTT.